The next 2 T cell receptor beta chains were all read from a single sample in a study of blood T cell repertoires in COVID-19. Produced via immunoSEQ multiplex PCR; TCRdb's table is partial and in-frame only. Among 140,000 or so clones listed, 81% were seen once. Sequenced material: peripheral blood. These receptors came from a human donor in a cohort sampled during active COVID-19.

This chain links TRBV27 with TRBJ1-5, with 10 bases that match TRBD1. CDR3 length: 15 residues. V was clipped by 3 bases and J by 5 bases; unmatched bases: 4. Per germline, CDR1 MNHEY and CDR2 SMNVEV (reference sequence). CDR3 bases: TGTGCCAGCAGTTTCGGGACAGGGGCTTATCAGCCCCAGCATTTT. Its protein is CASSFGTGAYQPQHF.

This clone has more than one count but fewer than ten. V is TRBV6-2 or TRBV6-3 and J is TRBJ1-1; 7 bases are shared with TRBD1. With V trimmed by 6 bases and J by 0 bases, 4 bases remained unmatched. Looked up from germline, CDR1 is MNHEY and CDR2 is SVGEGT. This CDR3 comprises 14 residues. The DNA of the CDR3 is TGTGCCAGCAGCTCGACAGGGATGAACACTGAAGCTTTCTTT. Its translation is CASSSTGMNTEAFF.